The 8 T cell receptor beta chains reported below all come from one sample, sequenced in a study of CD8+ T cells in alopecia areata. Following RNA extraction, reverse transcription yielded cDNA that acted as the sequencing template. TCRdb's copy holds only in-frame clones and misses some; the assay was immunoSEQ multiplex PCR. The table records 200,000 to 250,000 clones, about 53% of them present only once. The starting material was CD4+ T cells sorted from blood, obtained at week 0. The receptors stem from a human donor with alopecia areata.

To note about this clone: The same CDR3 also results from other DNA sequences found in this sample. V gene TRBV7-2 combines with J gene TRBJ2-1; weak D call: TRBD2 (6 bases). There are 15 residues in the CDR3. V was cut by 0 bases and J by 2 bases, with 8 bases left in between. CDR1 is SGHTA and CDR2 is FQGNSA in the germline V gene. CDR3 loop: CASSLAGGPYNEQFF. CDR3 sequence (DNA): TGTGCCAGCAGCTTAGCGGGGGGACCCTACAATGAGCAGTTCTTC.

The CDR3 spells CATSRGEVRGGGYTF. In DNA, the CDR3 is TGTGCCACCAGCAGGGGGGAAGTGCGGGGTGGTGGCTACACCTTC. V usage is TRBV15 and J usage is TRBJ1-2; possibly TRBD1 for D (5 bases). Trimming stripped 3 bases from V and 7 bases from J, with 18 bases between. Germline assignment: CDR1 LNHNV and CDR2 YYDKDF (reference sequence). The CDR3 runs 15 residues.

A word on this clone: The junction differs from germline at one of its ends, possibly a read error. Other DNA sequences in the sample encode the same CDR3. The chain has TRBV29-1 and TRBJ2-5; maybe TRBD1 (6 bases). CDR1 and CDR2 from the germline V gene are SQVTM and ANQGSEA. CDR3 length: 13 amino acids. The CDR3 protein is CSVEGQRQETQYF. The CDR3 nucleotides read TGCAGCGTGGAAGGACAGAGACAAGAGACCCAGTACTTC. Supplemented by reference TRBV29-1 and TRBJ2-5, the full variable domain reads SAVISQKPSRDICQRGTSLTIQCQVDSQVTMMFWYRQQPGQSLTLIATANQGSEATYESGFVIDKFPISRPNLTFSTLTVSNMSPEDSSIYLCSVEGQRQETQYFGPGTRLLVL.

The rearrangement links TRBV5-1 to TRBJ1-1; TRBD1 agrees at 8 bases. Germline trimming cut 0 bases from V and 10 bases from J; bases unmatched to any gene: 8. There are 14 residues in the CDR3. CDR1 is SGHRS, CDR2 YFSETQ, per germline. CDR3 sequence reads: CASSLAATGAGAFF. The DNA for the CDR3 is TGCGCCAGCAGCTTGGCCGCGACAGGGGCCGGAGCTTTCTTT.

The CDR3: CASSSPLWDGANVLTF. The CDR3, as DNA: TGTGCCAGCAGCTCCCCCCTCTGGGATGGGGCCAACGTCCTGACTTTC. The chain couples TRBV7-3 to TRBJ2-6; D gene unclear. The CDR3 has 16 residues. The ends were cut back, 4 bases at V and 3 bases at J, with 13 bases in the middle. Germline V gene sequence: CDR1 SGHTA, CDR2 FQGTGA.

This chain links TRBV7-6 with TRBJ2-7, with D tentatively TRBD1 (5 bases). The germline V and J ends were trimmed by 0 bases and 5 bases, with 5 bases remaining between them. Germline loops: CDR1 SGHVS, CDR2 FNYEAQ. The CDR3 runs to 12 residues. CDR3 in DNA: TGTGCCAGCAGCTTAGCAGGGGACGAGCAGTACTTC. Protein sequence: CASSLAGDEQYF.

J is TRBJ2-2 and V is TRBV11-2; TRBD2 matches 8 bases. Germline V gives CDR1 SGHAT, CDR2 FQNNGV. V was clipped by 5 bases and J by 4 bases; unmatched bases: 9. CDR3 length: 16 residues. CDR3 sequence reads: CASSLIAGTVTGELFF. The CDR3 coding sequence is TGTGCCAGCAGCCTCATAGCGGGGACCGTCACCGGGGAGCTGTTTTTT.

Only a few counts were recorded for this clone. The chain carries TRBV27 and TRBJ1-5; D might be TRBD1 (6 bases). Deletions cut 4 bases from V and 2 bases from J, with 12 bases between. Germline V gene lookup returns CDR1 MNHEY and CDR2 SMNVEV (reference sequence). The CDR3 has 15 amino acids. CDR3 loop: CASSWSGGGNQPQHF. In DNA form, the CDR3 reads TGTGCCAGCAGTTGGTCTGGGGGCGGCAATCAGCCCCAGCATTTT.